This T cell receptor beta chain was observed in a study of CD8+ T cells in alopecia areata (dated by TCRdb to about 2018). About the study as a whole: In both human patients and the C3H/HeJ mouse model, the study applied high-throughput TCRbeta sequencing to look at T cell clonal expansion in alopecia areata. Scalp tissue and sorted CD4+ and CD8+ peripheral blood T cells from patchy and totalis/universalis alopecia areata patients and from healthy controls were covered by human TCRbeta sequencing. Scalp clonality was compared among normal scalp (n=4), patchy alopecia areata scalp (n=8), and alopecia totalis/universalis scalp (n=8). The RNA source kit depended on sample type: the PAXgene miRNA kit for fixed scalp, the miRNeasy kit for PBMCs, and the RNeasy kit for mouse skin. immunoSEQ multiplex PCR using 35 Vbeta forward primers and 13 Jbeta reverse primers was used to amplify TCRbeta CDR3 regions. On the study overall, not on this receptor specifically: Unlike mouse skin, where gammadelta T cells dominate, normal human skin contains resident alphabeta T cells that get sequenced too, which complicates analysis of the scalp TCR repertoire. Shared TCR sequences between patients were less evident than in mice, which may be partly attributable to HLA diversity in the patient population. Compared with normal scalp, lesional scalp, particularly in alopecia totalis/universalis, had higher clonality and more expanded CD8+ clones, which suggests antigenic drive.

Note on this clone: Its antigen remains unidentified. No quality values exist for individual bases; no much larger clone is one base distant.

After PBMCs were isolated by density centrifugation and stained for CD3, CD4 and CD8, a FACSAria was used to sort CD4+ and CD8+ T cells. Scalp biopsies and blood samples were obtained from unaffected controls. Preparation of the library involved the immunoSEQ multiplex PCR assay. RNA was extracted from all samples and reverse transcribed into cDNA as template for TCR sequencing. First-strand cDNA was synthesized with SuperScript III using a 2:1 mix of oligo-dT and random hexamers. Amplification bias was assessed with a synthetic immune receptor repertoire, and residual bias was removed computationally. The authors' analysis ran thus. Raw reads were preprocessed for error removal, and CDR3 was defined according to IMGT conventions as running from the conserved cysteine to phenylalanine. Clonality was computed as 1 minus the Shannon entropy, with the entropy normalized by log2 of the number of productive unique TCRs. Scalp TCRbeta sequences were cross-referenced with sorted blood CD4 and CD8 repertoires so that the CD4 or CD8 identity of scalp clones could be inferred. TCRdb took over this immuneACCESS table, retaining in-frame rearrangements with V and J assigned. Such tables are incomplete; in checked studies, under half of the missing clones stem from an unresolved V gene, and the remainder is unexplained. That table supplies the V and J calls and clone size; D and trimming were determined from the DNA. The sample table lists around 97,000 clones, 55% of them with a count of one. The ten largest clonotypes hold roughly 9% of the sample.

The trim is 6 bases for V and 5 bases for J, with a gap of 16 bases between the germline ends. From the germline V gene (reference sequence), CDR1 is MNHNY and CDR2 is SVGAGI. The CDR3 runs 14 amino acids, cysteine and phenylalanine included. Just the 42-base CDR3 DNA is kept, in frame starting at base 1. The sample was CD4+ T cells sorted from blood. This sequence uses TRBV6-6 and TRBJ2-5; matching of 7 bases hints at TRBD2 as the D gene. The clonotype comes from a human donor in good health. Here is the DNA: TGTGCCAGCAGGGTCCCGGGGGGCGCGGAGACCCAGTACTTC. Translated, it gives CASRVPGGAETQYF.